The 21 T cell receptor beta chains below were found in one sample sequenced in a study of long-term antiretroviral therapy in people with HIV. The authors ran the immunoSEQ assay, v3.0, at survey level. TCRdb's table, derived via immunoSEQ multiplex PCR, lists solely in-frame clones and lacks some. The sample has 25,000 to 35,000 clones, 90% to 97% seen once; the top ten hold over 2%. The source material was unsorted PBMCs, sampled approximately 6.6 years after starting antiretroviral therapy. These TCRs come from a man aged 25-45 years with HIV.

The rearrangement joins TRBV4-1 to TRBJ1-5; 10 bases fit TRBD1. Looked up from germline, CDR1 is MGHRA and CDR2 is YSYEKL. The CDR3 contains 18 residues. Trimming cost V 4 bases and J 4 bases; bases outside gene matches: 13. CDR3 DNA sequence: TGCGCCAGCAGCCTACGAACGACAGGGGGCCTTCTGAATCAGCCCCAGCATTTT. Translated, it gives CASSLRTTGGLLNQPQHF.

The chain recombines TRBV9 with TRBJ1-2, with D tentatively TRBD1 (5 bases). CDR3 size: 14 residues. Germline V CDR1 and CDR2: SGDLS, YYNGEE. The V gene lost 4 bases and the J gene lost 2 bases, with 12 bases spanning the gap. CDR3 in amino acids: CASSSARTNYGYTF. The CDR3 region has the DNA TGTGCCAGCAGCTCGGCCAGGACAAACTATGGCTACACCTTC.

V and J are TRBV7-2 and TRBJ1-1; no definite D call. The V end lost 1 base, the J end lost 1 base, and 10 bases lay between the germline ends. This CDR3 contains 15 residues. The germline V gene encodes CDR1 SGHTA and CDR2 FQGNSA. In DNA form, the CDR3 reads TGTGCCAGCAGCTTAGTTGGAGGAGAGAACACTGAAGCTTTCTTT. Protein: CASSLVGGENTEAFF.

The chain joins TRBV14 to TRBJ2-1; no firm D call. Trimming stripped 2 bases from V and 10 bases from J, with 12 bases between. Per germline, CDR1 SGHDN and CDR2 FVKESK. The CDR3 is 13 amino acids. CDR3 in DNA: TGTGCCAGCAGCCAACTTAGAGGTGGAGAGCAGTTCTTC. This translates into CASSQLRGGEQFF.

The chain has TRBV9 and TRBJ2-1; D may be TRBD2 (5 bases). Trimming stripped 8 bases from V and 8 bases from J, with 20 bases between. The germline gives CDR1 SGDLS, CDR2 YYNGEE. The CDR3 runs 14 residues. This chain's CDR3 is CARGPGRGTDEQFF. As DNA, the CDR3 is TGTGCCAGAGGACCGGGCCGGGGAACGGATGAGCAGTTCTTC.

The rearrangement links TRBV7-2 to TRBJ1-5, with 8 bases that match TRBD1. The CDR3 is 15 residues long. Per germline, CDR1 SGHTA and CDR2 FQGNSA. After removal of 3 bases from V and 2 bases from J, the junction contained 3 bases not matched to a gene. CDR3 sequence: CASSFSTGGNQPQHF. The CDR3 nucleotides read TGTGCCAGCAGCTTTTCGACAGGGGGCAATCAGCCCCAGCATTTT.

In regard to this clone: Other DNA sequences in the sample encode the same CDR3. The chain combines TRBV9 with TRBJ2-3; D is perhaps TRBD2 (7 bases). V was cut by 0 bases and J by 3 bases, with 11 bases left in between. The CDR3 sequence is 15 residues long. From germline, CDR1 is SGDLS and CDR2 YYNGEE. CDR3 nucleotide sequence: TGTGCCAGCAGCGTAGAGGGAGGGGGAACAGATACGCAGTATTTT. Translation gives CASSVEGGGTDTQYF.

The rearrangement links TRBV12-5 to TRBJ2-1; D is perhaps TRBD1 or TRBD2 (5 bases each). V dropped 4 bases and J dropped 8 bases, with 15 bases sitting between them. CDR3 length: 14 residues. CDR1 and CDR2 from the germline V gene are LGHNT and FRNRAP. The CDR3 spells CASGSGPAVYEQFF. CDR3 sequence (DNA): TGTGCTAGTGGTTCGGGGCCAGCCGTGTATGAGCAGTTCTTC.

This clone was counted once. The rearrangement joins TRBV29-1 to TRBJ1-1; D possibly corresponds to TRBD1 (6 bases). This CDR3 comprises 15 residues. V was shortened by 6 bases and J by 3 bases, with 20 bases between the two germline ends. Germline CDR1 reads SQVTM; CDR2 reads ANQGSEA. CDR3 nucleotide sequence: TGCAGCGTCAAAGGGGGGGACCTATACCACACTGAAGCTTTCTTT. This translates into CSVKGGDLYHTEAFF. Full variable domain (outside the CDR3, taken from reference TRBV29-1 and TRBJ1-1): SAVISQKPSRDICQRGTSLTIQCQVDSQVTMMFWYRQQPGQSLTLIATANQGSEATYESGFVIDKFPISRPNLTFSTLTVSNMSPEDSSIYLCSVKGGDLYHTEAFFGQGTRLTVV.

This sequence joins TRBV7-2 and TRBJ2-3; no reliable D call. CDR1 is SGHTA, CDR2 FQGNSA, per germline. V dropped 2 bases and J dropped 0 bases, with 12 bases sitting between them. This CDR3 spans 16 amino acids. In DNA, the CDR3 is TGTGCCAGCAGCTTACGGAGTCCCACTAGCACAGATACGCAGTATTTT. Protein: CASSLRSPTSTDTQYF.

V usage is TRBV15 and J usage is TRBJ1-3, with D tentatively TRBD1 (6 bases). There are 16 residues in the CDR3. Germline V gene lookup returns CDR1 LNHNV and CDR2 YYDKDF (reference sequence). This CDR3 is CAARRGGPSSGNTIYF. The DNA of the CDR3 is TGTGCAGCCCGCCGGGGGGGGCCCAGCTCTGGAAACACCATATATTTT.

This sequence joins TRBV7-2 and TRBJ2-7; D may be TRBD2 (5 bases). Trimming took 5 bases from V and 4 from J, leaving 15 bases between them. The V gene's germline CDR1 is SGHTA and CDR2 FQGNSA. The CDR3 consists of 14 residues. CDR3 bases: TGTGCCAGCAGCCCTTTTTATGGGAGTTACGAGCAGTACTTC. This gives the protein CASSPFYGSYEQYF.

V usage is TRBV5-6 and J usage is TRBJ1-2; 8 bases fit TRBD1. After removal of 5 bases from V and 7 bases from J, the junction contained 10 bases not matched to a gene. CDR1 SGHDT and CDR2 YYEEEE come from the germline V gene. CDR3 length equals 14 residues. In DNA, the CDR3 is TGTGCCAGCAGTCTTCCCGACAGGGGCTTTGGCTACACCTTC. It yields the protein CASSLPDRGFGYTF.

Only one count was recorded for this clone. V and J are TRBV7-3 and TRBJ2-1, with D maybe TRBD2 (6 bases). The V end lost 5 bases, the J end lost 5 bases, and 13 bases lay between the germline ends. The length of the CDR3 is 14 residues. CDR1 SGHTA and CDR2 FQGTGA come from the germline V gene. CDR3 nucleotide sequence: TGTGCCAGCAGCCCCGCATCGGGGGACAATGAGCAGTTCTTC. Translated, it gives CASSPASGDNEQFF.

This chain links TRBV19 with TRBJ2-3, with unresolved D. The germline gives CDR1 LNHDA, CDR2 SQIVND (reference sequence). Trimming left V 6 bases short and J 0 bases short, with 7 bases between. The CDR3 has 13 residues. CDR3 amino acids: CASRSRSTDTQYF. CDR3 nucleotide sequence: TGTGCCAGTAGGAGTCGGAGCACAGATACGCAGTATTTT.

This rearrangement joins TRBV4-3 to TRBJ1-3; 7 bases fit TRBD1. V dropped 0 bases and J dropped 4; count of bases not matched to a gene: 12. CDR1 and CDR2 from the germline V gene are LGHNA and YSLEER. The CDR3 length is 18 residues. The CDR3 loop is CASSQDLGDSLGGNTIYF. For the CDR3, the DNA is TGCGCCAGCAGCCAAGATTTAGGGGACAGCCTGGGGGGAAACACCATATATTTT.

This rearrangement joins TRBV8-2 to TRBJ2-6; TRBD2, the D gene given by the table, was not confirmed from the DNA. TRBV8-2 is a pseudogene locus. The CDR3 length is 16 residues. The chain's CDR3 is CGTASRTQSRANVLTF. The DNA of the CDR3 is TGTGGCACCGCTAGTAGAACACAAAGTCGGGCCAACGTCCTGACTTTC.

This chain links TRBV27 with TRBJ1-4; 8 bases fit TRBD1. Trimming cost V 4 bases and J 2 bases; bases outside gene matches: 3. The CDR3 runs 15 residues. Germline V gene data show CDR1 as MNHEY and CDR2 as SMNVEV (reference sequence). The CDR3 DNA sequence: TGTGCCAGCAGTTCCCAGGGGGCCACTAATGAAAAACTGTTTTTT. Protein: CASSSQGATNEKLFF.

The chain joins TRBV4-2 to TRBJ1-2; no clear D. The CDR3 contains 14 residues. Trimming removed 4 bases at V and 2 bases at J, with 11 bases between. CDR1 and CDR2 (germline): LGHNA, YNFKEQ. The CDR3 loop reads CASSPRLPNYGYTF. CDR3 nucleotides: TGTGCCAGCAGCCCCAGACTGCCGAACTATGGCTACACCTTC.

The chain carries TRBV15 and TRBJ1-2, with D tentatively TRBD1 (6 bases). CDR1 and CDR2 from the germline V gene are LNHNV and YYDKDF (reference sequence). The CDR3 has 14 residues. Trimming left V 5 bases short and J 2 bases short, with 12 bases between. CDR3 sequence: CATSSLTGNYGYTF. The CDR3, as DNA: TGTGCCACCAGCTCCTTAACAGGGAACTATGGCTACACCTTC.

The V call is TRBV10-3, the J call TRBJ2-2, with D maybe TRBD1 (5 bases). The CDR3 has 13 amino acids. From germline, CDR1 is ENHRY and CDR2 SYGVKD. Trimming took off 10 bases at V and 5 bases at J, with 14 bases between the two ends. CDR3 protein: CATQGGVTGELFF. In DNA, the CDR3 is TGTGCCACCCAGGGTGGCGTGACCGGGGAGCTGTTTTTT.